One and the same sample provided the 9 T cell receptor beta chains below, sequenced in a study of spatial heterogeneity in lung cancer (dated by TCRdb to the late 2010s). The time point label of this sample denotes: sample taken at primary tumor resection. Without any cell sorting, TCR sequencing was performed on whole RNA extracted either from tumor and nontumor lung tissue or from cryopreserved PBMC samples. Libraries were made using 5' RACE. The instrument was a NextSeq 500. The public reads were reprocessed in TCRdb via fastp at Q25 and MiXCR, keeping in-frame beta chains. Each CDR3 protein appears once, grouped with its most common genes and DNA. In all, the sample holds around 9,800 distinct CDR3 sequences, and approximately 25% of those were seen once. Together, the top ten hold 30% to 40% of the sample. The sequencing here drew on PBMCs, taken at surgery. These receptors originate from a female donor with early-stage non-small cell lung cancer.

This clonotype was counted only a few times. V is TRBV20-1 and J is TRBJ2-1; D is undetermined. Trimming cost V 2 bases and J 5 bases, with 10 bases left between them. The CDR3 is 13 residues long. Germline V lookup: CDR1 DFQATT, CDR2 SNEGSKA (reference sequence). The CDR3 nucleotides read TGCAGTGCTAGAAGACCCCCTGACAATGAGCAGTTCTTC. This sequence encodes CSARRPPDNEQFF.

By frequency in the sample, this clonotype is medium-sized. The CDR3 region is CATTLTGAKVVDTEAFF. The CDR3, as DNA: TGTGCCACGACCCTGACAGGGGCCAAGGTGGTGGACACTGAAGCTTTCTTT. The chain uses TRBV24-1 and TRBJ1-1, with 8 bases aligning to TRBD1. The CDR3 extends over 17 amino acids. With V trimmed by 10 bases and J by 3 bases, 18 bases remained unmatched. The germline V gene has CDR1 KGHDR and CDR2 SFDVKD.

This clonotype was observed at least ten times. The rearrangement links TRBV27 to TRBJ1-5; D call uncertain. V lost 8 bases and J lost 3, with 11 bases in between. Germline assignment: CDR1 MNHEY and CDR2 SMNVEV (reference sequence). This CDR3 comprises 13 residues. The CDR3 DNA sequence: TGTGCCAGCGCCGCCACTTTCAATCAGCCCCAGCATTTT. Translation: CASAATFNQPQHF.

Sample share makes this clonotype medium-sized (0.01 to 0.1%). The chain carries TRBV10-1 and TRBJ2-7, with TRBD1 as a possible D gene (5 bases). The CDR3 has 14 amino acids. Looked up from germline, CDR1 is WNHNN and CDR2 is SYGVQD (reference sequence). V was clipped by 0 bases and J by 6 bases, with 12 bases between them. CDR3 amino acids: CASSESEQGFEQYF. The CDR3 nucleotides read TGCGCCAGCAGTGAGTCGGAGCAGGGATTCGAGCAGTACTTC.

J is TRBJ2-7 and V is TRBV20-1, with 8 bases that match TRBD1. The germline V gene encodes CDR1 DFQATT and CDR2 SNEGSKA (reference sequence). This CDR3 is built from 15 residues. The trim removed 3 bases at V and 0 bases at J, leaving 7 bases unmatched. CDR3 sequence (DNA): TGCAGTGCTAGCGCCGGGACAGGTGACTCCTACGAGCAGTACTTC. Translating it yields CSASAGTGDSYEQYF.

This clonotype was seen many times. The V gene is TRBV5-1, the J gene TRBJ2-7; 11 nucleotides line up with TRBD2. The junction had 4 bases not matched to a gene; V was cut back by 5 bases and J by 3 bases. Germline V gene lookup returns CDR1 SGHRS and CDR2 YFSETQ. The CDR3 runs to 14 residues. CDR3: CASRRLAGIYEQYF. CDR3 sequence (DNA): TGCGCCAGCAGGAGACTAGCGGGGATCTACGAGCAGTACTTC.

This chain links TRBV12-3 or TRBV12-4 with TRBJ1-2; maybe TRBD1 (5 bases). The CDR3 is made up of 14 amino acids. V lost 5 bases, J lost 3 bases, and 13 bases lay in between. The CDR3 spells CASSPGWSDYGYTF. Here the CDR3 DNA reads TGTGCCAGCAGTCCAGGGTGGTCTGACTATGGCTACACCTTC.

This clonotype counts as medium-sized. V and J are TRBV10-3 and TRBJ2-1, with 8 bases that match TRBD1. The CDR3 is 15 amino acids. The trim removed 3 bases at V and 7 bases at J, leaving 8 bases unmatched. The V gene's germline CDR1 is ENHRY and CDR2 SYGVKD. This CDR3 reads CAISDGTGQGNEQFF. CDR3 coding DNA: TGTGCCATCAGTGATGGGACAGGTCAAGGGAATGAGCAGTTCTTC.

This clonotype ranks as medium-sized. The V and J genes are TRBV2 and TRBJ2-5, with D possibly called TRBD1 or TRBD2 (5 bases each). The V end was cut by 4 bases, the J end by 4 bases, with 13 bases between. The length of the CDR3 is 14 residues. Germline CDR1 SNHLY, CDR2 FYNNEI. The CDR3 protein is CASSVGLAGETQYF. CDR3 sequence (DNA): TGTGCCAGCAGTGTGGGGCTAGCAGGAGAGACCCAGTACTTC.